This T cell receptor beta chain was recovered during a study of blood T cell repertoires in COVID-19. Overall study context: Donors in the United States, Italy and Spain gave samples during acute or convalescent COVID-19. PBMCs, B-cell-depleted T cells, or T cells were the source of the cDNA or gDNA that made up the material.

There are 15 residues in the CDR3. V was clipped by 3 bases and J by 4 bases, with 13 bases between them. Germline assignment: CDR1 MRHNA and CDR2 SNTAGT. Original processing methods: Amplifying reference gene primers gave estimates of nucleated cell counts. Repertoires were generated with immunoSEQ multiplex PCR, while TCRdb's copy carries only in-frame clones and drops some. That table gives V, J and clone size, and the DNA gave D and trimming. The sample gives around 110,000 clones, more than 70% of which show up once; approximately 5% is in the top ten. The J gene is TRBJ2-1, the V gene TRBV6-4; D possibly corresponds to TRBD2 (6 bases). What was sequenced was peripheral blood. This clonotype was sampled from a man between 35 and 55 years old with active or convalescent COVID-19. CDR3: CASSDELAGYNEQFF. The CDR3, as DNA: TGTGCCAGCAGTGATGAACTAGCCGGATACAATGAGCAGTTCTTC.